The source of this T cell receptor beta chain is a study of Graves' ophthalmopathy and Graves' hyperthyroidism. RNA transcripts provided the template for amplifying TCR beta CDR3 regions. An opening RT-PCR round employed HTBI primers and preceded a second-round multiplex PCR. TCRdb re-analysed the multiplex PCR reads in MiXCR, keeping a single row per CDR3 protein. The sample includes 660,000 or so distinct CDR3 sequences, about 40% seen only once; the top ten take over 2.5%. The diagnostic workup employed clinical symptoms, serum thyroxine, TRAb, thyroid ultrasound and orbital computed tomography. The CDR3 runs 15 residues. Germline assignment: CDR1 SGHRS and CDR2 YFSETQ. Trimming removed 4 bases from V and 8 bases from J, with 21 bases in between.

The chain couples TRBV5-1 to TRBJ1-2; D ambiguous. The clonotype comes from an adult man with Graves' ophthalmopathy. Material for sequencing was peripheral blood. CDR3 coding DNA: TGCGCCAGCAGCGCGGACGGGTTAAGGTCGGAGGGCTACACCTTC. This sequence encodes CASSADGLRSEGYTF.